Following are 8 T cell receptor beta chains from one sample sequenced in a study of control samples from healthy donors and cancer patients. Produced via immunoSEQ multiplex PCR; TCRdb's table is partial and in-frame only. The top ten hold around 14% of the sample, which has under 130,000 clones, around four fifths seen once. The sample consisted of blood. The receptors originated from a woman in her fifties or sixties in good health.

The rearrangement uses TRBV6-6 and TRBJ2-7; 8 positions match TRBD2. There are 15 residues in the CDR3. V lost 6 bases, J lost 6 bases, and 13 bases stayed unmatched. Germline CDR1 is MNHNY and CDR2 is SVGAGI (reference sequence). The CDR3 is CASSPSVGGVGEQYF. The CDR3 DNA reads TGTGCCAGCAGCCCCTCAGTCGGGGGGGTCGGCGAGCAGTACTTC.

This chain connects TRBV20-1 to TRBJ1-5, with D maybe TRBD1 (5 bases). Looked up from germline, CDR1 is DFQATT and CDR2 is SNEGSKA (reference sequence). V shed 3 bases and J shed 6 bases, with 12 bases lying between them. CDR3 length: 13 amino acids. The CDR3 loop reads CSASGTGGQPQHF. The CDR3 DNA is TGCAGTGCTAGTGGGACCGGAGGTCAGCCCCAGCATTTT.

The V call is TRBV6-2 or TRBV6-3, the J call TRBJ2-5; tentatively, D is TRBD2 (7 bases). V was pared by 4 bases and J by 5 bases, with 20 bases between. Germline V CDR1 and CDR2: MNHEY, SVGEGT. The CDR3 has 16 amino acids. The CDR3 loop reads CASSSRGPHLLETQYF. For the CDR3, the DNA is TGTGCCAGCAGTTCGCGGGGGCCCCACCTTCTCGAGACCCAGTACTTC.

This clone showed up just a few times. V usage is TRBV6-5 and J usage is TRBJ2-1, with no clear D. V was clipped by 10 bases and J by 3 bases, with 10 bases between them. In germline, CDR1 is MNHEY, CDR2 SVGAGI. The CDR3 sequence is 12 residues long. The CDR3 nucleotides are TGTGCCACCTGGAAGGACTACAATGAGCAGTTCTTC. It translates to CATWKDYNEQFF.

V usage is TRBV7-2 and J usage is TRBJ1-6; D remains ambiguous. This CDR3 is 14 amino acids long. The V and J ends lost 1 base and 6 bases respectively, with 7 bases between them. CDR1 and CDR2 (germline): SGHTA, FQGNSA. The CDR3 region has the DNA TGTGCCAGCAGCTTAGGCCCTAGTAATTCACCCCTCCACTTT. Protein sequence: CASSLGPSNSPLHF.

The chain couples TRBV4-2 to TRBJ1-6; D is undetermined. Trimming cost V 0 bases and J 5 bases, with 14 bases left between them. CDR1 is LGHNA and CDR2 is YNFKEQ in the germline V gene. CDR3 length: 17 residues. The CDR3 DNA is TGTGCCAGCAGCCAAGATGTTTTAGGTCAGAATAATTCACCCCTCCACTTT. Protein: CASSQDVLGQNNSPLHF.

To note about this clone: The junction differs from germline at one of its ends, possibly a read error. The V gene is TRBV11-2, the J gene TRBJ2-1; tentatively, D is TRBD2 (5 bases). The CDR3 totals 12 residues. Germline CDR1 SGHAT, CDR2 FQNNGV. The CDR3 DNA reads TGTGCCAGCACCGACGACACGTTTCTGGAGGTCTTC. It codes for CASTDDTFLEVF.

The V and J genes are TRBV5-3 and TRBJ1-2; D gene ambiguous. TRBV5-3 counts as an open reading frame of uncertain function. This CDR3 spans 11 amino acids. The ends were cut back, 1 base at V and 7 bases at J, with 5 bases in the middle. The chain's CDR3 is CARSLRCGYTF. DNA for the CDR3: TGTGCCAGAAGCTTGAGGTGTGGCTACACCTTC.